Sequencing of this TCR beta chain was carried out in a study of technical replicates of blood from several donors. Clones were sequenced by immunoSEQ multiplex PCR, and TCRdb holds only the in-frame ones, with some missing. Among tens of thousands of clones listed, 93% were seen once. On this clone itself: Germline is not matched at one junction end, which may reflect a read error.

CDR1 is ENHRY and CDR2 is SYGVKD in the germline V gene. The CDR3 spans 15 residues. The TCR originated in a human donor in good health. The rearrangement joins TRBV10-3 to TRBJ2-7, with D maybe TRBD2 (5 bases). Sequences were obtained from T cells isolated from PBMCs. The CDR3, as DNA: TGTGCCATCAGCGAGTCGGTACTGCGGGCCTACGAGCAGTACTTC. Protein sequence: CAISESVLRAYEQYF.